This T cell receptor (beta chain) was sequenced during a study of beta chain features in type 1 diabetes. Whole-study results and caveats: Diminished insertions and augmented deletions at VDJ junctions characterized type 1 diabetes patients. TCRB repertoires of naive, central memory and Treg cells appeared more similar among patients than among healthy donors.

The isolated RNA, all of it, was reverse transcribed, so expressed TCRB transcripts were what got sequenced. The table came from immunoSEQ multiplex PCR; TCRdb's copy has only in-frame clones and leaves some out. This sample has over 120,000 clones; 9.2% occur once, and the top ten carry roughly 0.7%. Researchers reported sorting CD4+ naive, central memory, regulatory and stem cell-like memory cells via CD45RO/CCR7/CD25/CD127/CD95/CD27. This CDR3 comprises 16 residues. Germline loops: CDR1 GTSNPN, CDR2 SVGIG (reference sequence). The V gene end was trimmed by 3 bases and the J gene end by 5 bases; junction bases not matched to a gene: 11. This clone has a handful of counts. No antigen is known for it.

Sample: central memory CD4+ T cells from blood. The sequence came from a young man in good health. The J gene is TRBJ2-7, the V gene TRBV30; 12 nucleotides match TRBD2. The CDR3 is CAWRELAGGRNDEQYF. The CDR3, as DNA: TGTGCCTGGAGGGAACTAGCGGGGGGCCGTAATGACGAGCAGTACTTC.